The entry below describes one T cell receptor beta chain. Seattle enrolled patients during active infection and tracked them longitudinally. Clones were sequenced by immunoSEQ multiplex PCR, and TCRdb holds only the in-frame ones, with some missing. The sample shows approximately 300,000 clones, 75% to 95% of them seen only once. V trimming: 1 base; J trimming: 7 bases; junction bases outside the gene matches: 13. The germline V gene encodes CDR1 LGHNA and CDR2 YNFKEQ. The CDR3 runs to 18 residues. This sample is part of a study of blood T cell repertoires in COVID-19. Study summary: Both acute and convalescent COVID-19 samples were obtained from the United States, Italy and Spain.

The sequence was obtained from a woman aged 25 to 39 with COVID-19, enrolled during active disease. The chain couples TRBV4-2 to TRBJ2-1; 10 bases match TRBD2. Sequenced material: peripheral blood. The CDR3 loop is CASSQAASGSDIRNEQFF. For the CDR3, the DNA is TGTGCCAGCAGCCAAGCGGCTAGCGGGAGCGATATTAGAAATGAGCAGTTCTTC.